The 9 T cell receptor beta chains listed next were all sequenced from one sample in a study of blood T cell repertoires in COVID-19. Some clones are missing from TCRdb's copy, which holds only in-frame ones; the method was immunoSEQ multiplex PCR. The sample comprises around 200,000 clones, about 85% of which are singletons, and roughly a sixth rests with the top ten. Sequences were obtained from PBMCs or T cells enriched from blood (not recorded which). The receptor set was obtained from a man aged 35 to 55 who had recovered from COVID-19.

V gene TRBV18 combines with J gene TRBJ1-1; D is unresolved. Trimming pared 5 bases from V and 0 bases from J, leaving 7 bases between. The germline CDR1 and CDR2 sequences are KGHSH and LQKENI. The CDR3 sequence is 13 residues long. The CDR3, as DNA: TGTGCCAGCTCATCGACTGTGAACACTGAAGCTTTCTTT. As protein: CASSSTVNTEAFF.

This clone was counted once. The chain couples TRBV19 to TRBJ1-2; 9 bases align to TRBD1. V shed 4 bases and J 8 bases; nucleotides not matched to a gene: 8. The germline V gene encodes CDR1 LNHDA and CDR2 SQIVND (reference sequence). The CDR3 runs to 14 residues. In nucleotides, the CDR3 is TGTGCCAGTAGTAGAGGACAGGGGTGGGGAGGCTACACCTTC. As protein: CASSRGQGWGGYTF.

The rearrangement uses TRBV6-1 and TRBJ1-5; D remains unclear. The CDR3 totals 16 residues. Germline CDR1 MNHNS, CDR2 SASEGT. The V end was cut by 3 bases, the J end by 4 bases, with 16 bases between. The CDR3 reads CASSDSPKLPNQPQHF. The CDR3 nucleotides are TGTGCCAGCAGTGATTCCCCTAAGCTACCTAATCAGCCCCAGCATTTT.

The CDR3 DNA reads TGTGCCAGCAGCTCGGGACAGGTTAATGAAAAACTGTTTTTT. It yields the protein CASSSGQVNEKLFF. This chain links TRBV7-3 with TRBJ1-4, with 8 bases aligning to TRBD1. The V gene end was trimmed by 4 bases and the J gene end by 4 bases; junction bases not matched to a gene: 2. The CDR3 contains 14 residues. Germline V CDR1 and CDR2: SGHTA, FQGTGA.

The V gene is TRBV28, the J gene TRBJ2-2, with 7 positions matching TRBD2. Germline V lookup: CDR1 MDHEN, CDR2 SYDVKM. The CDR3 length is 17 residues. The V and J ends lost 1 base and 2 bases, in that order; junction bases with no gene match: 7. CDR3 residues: CASSLSSLAANTGELFF. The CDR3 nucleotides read TGTGCCAGCAGTTTATCGTCCCTAGCGGCTAACACCGGGGAGCTGTTTTTT.

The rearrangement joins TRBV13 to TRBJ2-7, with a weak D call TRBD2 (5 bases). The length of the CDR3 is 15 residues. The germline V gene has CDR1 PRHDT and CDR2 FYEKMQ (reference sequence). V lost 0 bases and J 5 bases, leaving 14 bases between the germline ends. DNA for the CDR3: TGTGCCAGCAGCTTAGGCTTGAGGGCCATTGACGAGCAGTACTTC. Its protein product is CASSLGLRAIDEQYF.

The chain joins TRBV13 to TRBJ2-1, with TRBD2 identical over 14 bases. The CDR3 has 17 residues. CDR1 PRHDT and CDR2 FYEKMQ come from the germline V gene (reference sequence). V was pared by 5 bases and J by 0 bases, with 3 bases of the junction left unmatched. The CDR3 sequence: CASSPGTSGSSYNEQFF. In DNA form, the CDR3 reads TGTGCCAGCAGCCCCGGGACTAGCGGGAGCTCCTACAATGAGCAGTTCTTC.

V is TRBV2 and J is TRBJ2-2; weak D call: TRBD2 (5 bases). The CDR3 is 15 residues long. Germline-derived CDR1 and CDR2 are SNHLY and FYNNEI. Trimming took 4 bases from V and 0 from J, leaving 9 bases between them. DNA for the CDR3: TGTGCCAGCAGTGTTCTAGCCACGAACACCGGGGAGCTGTTTTTT. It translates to CASSVLATNTGELFF.

CDR3 in amino acids: CASTPSGTGELFF. DNA for the CDR3: TGTGCCAGCACCCCTTCGGGCACCGGGGAGCTGTTTTTT. The chain links TRBV6-2 or TRBV6-3 to TRBJ2-2; D gene uncertain. Between the trimmed V and J ends, which lost 7 bases and 4 bases, there was a span of 10 bases. There are 13 residues in the CDR3. Germline V CDR1 and CDR2: MNHEY, SVGEGT.